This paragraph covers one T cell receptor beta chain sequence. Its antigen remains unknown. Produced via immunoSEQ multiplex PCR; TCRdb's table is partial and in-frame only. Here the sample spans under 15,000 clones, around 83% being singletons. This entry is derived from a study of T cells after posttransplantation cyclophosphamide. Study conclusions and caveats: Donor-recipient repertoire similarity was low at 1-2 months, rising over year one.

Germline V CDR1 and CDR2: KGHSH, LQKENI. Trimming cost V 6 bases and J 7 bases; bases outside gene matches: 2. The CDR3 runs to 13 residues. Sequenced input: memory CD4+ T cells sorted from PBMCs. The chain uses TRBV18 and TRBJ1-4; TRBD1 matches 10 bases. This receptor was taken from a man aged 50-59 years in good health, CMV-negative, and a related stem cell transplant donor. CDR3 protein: CASSGTGVEKLFF. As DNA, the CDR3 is TGTGCCAGCTCCGGGACAGGGGTTGAAAAACTGTTTTTT.